These 27 T cell receptor beta chains came from one sample sequenced in a study of T-cell reconstitution after alpha-beta-depleted transplantation in children. Library preparation (for TCRbeta) was performed with unique molecular identifiers. In TCRdb, the PCR reads were re-called with MiXCR into one record per CDR3 protein. The sample consists of some 240,000 distinct CDR3 sequences, 9.7% of them appearing once. The sample consisted of PBMCs from the stem cell graft donor, taken from the stem cell graft. The receptor source for this set is a human donor who donated a stem cell graft to a child with SCID.

This clonotype was detected ten times or more. J is TRBJ1-1 and V is TRBV5-1; D gene uncertain. The CDR3 sequence is 14 residues long. Per germline, CDR1 SGHRS and CDR2 YFSETQ. The V end was cut by 0 bases, the J end by 2 bases, with 8 bases between. The CDR3 region is CASSLDQANTEAFF. The CDR3 nucleotides read TGCGCCAGCAGCTTGGATCAGGCCAACACTGAAGCTTTCTTT.

This clonotype was observed many times. The chain links TRBV29-1 to TRBJ2-1, with D perhaps matching TRBD2 (5 bases). Germline CDR1 reads SQVTM; CDR2 reads ANQGSEA. Trimming cost V 4 bases and J 9 bases, with 16 bases left between them. CDR3 length: 13 amino acids. Written as DNA, the CDR3 is TGCAGCGTTGTAAAGCCGGCTAGCAGTGAGCAGTTCTTC. Its translation is CSVVKPASSEQFF.

This clonotype was found many times. V usage is TRBV6-1 and J usage is TRBJ1-2; D gene unclear. The CDR3 length is 13 residues. Trimming left V 5 bases short and J 3 bases short, with 10 bases between. CDR1 is MNHNS and CDR2 is SASEGT in the germline V gene. CDR3 DNA sequence: TGTGCCAGCAGTACGACAAAAGACTATGGCTACACCTTC. Translation gives CASSTTKDYGYTF.

The chain has TRBV5-5 and TRBJ1-3, with no clear D. The CDR3 runs 14 residues. CDR1 is SGHKS and CDR2 is YYEKEE in the germline V gene (reference sequence). V lost 2 bases and J 1 base, leaving 7 bases between the germline ends. The DNA of the CDR3 is TGTGCCAGCAGCTTCTATGGTTCTGGAAACACCATATATTTT. This gives the protein CASSFYGSGNTIYF.

In its sample, this clonotype was seen many times. This chain uses TRBV29-1 with TRBJ1-5; 8 positions agree with TRBD1. Germline CDR1 is SQVTM and CDR2 is ANQGSEA. Trimming took 1 base from V and 2 from J; bases not matched to a gene: 4. CDR3 length: 15 residues. This CDR3 reads CSVEVPGQGNQPQHF. In DNA form, the CDR3 reads TGCAGCGTTGAAGTGCCGGGACAGGGCAATCAGCCCCAGCATTTT.

This clonotype was recorded many times. The V gene is TRBV20-1, the J gene TRBJ1-2, with 10 bases matching TRBD1. Germline trimming cut 1 base from V and 0 bases from J; bases unmatched to any gene: 2. The CDR3 loop spans 15 amino acids. Looked up from germline, CDR1 is DFQATT and CDR2 is SNEGSKA (reference sequence). For the CDR3, the DNA is TGCAGTGCTAGAGGACAGGGGGCGGCTAACTATGGCTACACCTTC. Translating gives CSARGQGAANYGYTF.

This clonotype was counted at least ten times. V and J are TRBV7-2 and TRBJ2-3; 8 bases are a match to TRBD1. Germline CDR1 reads SGHTA; CDR2 reads FQGNSA. The CDR3 is 14 residues long. Unmatched junction bases numbered 4, after V lost 5 bases and J lost 3 bases. CDR3 sequence (DNA): TGTGCCAGCAGCATTAGACAGGGGACAGATACGCAGTATTTT. Amino acid sequence: CASSIRQGTDTQYF.

The sample holds many counts of this clonotype. This sequence joins TRBV7-9 and TRBJ1-3, with TRBD1 as a possible D gene (5 bases). Germline CDR1 reads SEHNR; CDR2 reads FQNEAQ (reference sequence). The CDR3 has 14 amino acids. Trimming removed 4 bases at V and 4 bases at J, with 11 bases between. The CDR3 DNA is TGTGCCAGCAGCTACCAGGGTGCAGGAAACACCATATATTTT. Protein sequence: CASSYQGAGNTIYF.

This clonotype was picked up many times. This chain links TRBV7-2 with TRBJ2-7, with D perhaps TRBD2 (5 bases). This CDR3 is built from 15 residues. Trimming shortened V by 6 bases and J by 0 bases, and 15 bases separated the two germline ends. Germline V gives CDR1 SGHTA, CDR2 FQGNSA. CDR3 protein: CASREGHRPSYEQYF. CDR3 nucleotides: TGTGCCAGCAGAGAGGGCCACAGACCCTCCTACGAGCAGTACTTC.

This clonotype was seen a few times. The junction departs from the called germline gene at one end, perhaps through a read error. This chain uses TRBV20-1 with TRBJ2-7; TRBD2 agrees at 8 bases. CDR3 length: 16 amino acids. In germline, CDR1 is DFQATT, CDR2 SNEGSKA (reference sequence). CDR3 sequence reads: CCASGLAGRSSYEQYF. CDR3 DNA: TGCTGTGCTAGTGGGTTAGCGGGGAGGAGCTCCTACGAGCAGTACTTC.

In this sample, this clonotype turned up many times. This sequence joins TRBV5-1 and TRBJ2-5; TRBD1 aligns across 11 bases. V was clipped by 0 bases and J by 2 bases; unmatched bases: 3. This CDR3 is built from 16 residues. Germline V gene lookup returns CDR1 SGHRS and CDR2 YFSETQ. CDR3 coding DNA: TGCGCCAGCAGCTTGGCCGGGACAGGGGGACAAGAGACCCAGTACTTC. Protein: CASSLAGTGGQETQYF.

This clonotype showed up many times. This sequence joins TRBV12-3 or TRBV12-4 and TRBJ2-4, with D perhaps given as TRBD1 or TRBD2 (5 bases each). This CDR3 comprises 15 residues. V lost 6 bases and J lost 2, with 14 bases in between. CDR3 in amino acids: CASSPLRGTKNIQYF. CDR3 DNA: TGTGCCAGCAGCCCTTTGAGGGGAACCAAAAACATTCAGTACTTC.

This clonotype has ten or more counts. V and J are TRBV12-3 or TRBV12-4 and TRBJ2-2, with 9 bases fitting TRBD1. With 6 bases clipped from V and 4 bases from J, the junction kept 3 bases outside the gene matches. The CDR3 spans 14 residues. In DNA, the CDR3 is TGTGCCAGCAGCAAACAGGGGGCCACCGGGGAGCTGTTTTTT. It is translated as CASSKQGATGELFF.

This clonotype was seen ten or more times. The rearrangement uses TRBV5-1 and TRBJ1-1, with a weak D call TRBD1 (6 bases). This CDR3 comprises 13 residues. CDR1 is SGHRS, CDR2 YFSETQ, per germline. Trimming stripped 4 bases from V and 3 bases from J, with 10 bases between. The CDR3 sequence is CASSPGQHTEAFF. The CDR3 region has the DNA TGCGCCAGCAGCCCCGGACAGCACACTGAAGCTTTCTTT. Looking up the rest from reference TRBV5-1 and TRBJ1-1 gives the full variable domain: KAGVTQTPRYLIKTRGQQVTLSCSPISGHRSVSWYQQTPGQGLQFLFEYFSETQRNKGNFPGRFSGRQFSNSRSEMNVSTLELGDSALYLCASSPGQHTEAFFGQGTRLTVV.

Concerning this clonotype itself: This sequence is one base from a far larger clone and is likely a read error. The chain carries TRBV7-9 and TRBJ1-2, with no clear D. The CDR3 spans 12 residues. The V gene's germline CDR1 is SEHNR and CDR2 FQNEAQ (reference sequence). The CDR3 coding sequence is TGTGCCAGCAGCTTAGAAGGCTATGGCGACACCTTC. Protein: CASSLEGYGDTF.

This clonotype was observed at least ten times. The chain employs TRBV2 and TRBJ1-5, with D possibly being TRBD1 (6 bases). The CDR3 has 14 amino acids. Between the trimmed V and J ends, which lost 4 bases and 3 bases, there was a span of 10 bases. Germline CDR1 and CDR2: SNHLY and FYNNEI. This chain's CDR3 is CASSVQGNNQPQHF. The CDR3 DNA reads TGTGCCAGCAGTGTACAGGGCAACAATCAGCCCCAGCATTTT. The whole variable domain, filled in from reference TRBV2 and TRBJ1-5, reads EPEVTQTPSHQVTQMGQEVILRCVPISNHLYFYWYRQILGQKVEFLVSFYNNEISEKSEIFDDQFSVERPDGSNFTLKIRSTKLEDSAMYFCASSVQGNNQPQHFGDGTRLSIL.

This clonotype showed up many times. CDR3 region: CASTRSSGNTIYF. The CDR3 DNA reads as TGTGCCAGCACCAGGAGCTCTGGAAACACCATATATTTT. The chain links TRBV2 to TRBJ1-3, with unresolved D. Germline-derived CDR1 and CDR2 are SNHLY and FYNNEI. The length of the CDR3 is 13 residues. Trimming cost V 7 bases and J 0 bases, with 7 bases left between them.

In its sample, this clonotype was seen a few times. V is TRBV7-3 and J is TRBJ2-3; perhaps TRBD1 as D (6 bases). The CDR3 length is 15 residues. The germline gives CDR1 SGHTA, CDR2 FQGTGA. V was trimmed by 2 bases and J by 2 bases, leaving 11 bases between them. CDR3 residues: CASSLQGHPTDTQYF. The DNA of the CDR3 is TGTGCCAGCAGCTTACAGGGGCACCCCACAGATACGCAGTATTTT.

The V gene is TRBV6-1, the J gene TRBJ1-2; TRBD1 is a possible D gene (6 bases). The CDR3 is 14 residues long. Between the trimmed V and J ends, which lost 6 bases and 3 bases, there was a span of 14 bases. Germline V lookup: CDR1 MNHNS, CDR2 SASEGT. The CDR3 region is CASRPPGADYGYTF. DNA of the CDR3: TGTGCCAGCAGACCGCCGGGGGCAGACTATGGCTACACCTTC.

Many counts were recorded for this clonotype. The V and J genes are TRBV7-9 and TRBJ1-1, with D unclear. Per the germline V gene, CDR1 is SEHNR and CDR2 is FQNEAQ (reference sequence). CDR3 size: 16 residues. V was clipped by 6 bases and J by 4 bases, with 21 bases between them. The CDR3 loop reads CASSLPLFGMGTEAFF. The DNA for the CDR3 is TGTGCCAGCAGTTTGCCGCTTTTTGGGATGGGCACTGAAGCTTTCTTT. Full variable domain (outside the CDR3, taken from reference TRBV7-9 and TRBJ1-1): DTGVSQNPRHKITKRGQNVTFRCDPISEHNRLYWYRQTLGQGPEFLTYFQNEAQLEKSRLLSDRFSAERPKGSFSTLEIQRTEQGDSAMYLCASSLPLFGMGTEAFFGQGTRLTVV.

This clonotype was found many times. The V call is TRBV6-1, the J call TRBJ1-2, with D perhaps TRBD1 (6 bases). The germline V gene has CDR1 MNHNS and CDR2 SASEGT. V lost 5 bases and J 2 bases, leaving 12 bases between the germline ends. CDR3 size: 14 residues. This CDR3 reads CASSTTGKNYGYTF. Here the CDR3 DNA reads TGTGCCAGCAGTACGACAGGAAAGAACTATGGCTACACCTTC.

This chain links TRBV2 with TRBJ2-3; no clear D. The V end lost 0 bases, the J end lost 2 bases, and 6 bases lay between the germline ends. From germline, CDR1 is SNHLY and CDR2 FYNNEI. CDR3 size: 14 residues. CDR3 loop: CASSEAAITDTQYF. For the CDR3, the DNA is TGTGCCAGCAGTGAAGCGGCCATCACAGATACGCAGTATTTT.

The table lists this clonotype with many counts. The chain joins TRBV28 to TRBJ2-3; D gene ambiguous. Germline CDR1 is MDHEN and CDR2 is SYDVKM. The germline V and J ends were trimmed by 2 bases and 4 bases, with 10 bases remaining between them. This CDR3 has 14 residues. The CDR3 reads CASSLISQPDTQYF. Written as DNA, the CDR3 is TGTGCCAGCAGTTTAATCAGTCAGCCAGATACGCAGTATTTT.

In this sample, this clonotype turned up many times. V usage is TRBV12-3 or TRBV12-4 and J usage is TRBJ1-2; D is uncertain. The CDR3 has 12 residues. V was shortened by 5 bases and J by 8 bases, with 12 bases between the two germline ends. CDR3 nucleotides: TGTGCCAGCAGTAAGGGCCCTGGCGGCTACACCTTC. The encoded protein is CASSKGPGGYTF.

This clonotype turned up a few times. The V call is TRBV7-6, the J call TRBJ1-2; no firm D call. Germline loops: CDR1 SGHVS, CDR2 FNYEAQ. The CDR3 length is 14 residues. V was trimmed by 3 bases and J by 5 bases, leaving 13 bases between them. CDR3 region: CASSFSGIAYGYTF. The CDR3 DNA sequence: TGTGCCAGCAGCTTTTCCGGGATAGCTTATGGCTACACCTTC.

The sample holds many counts of this clonotype. The CDR3 spells CASSFFGGDEKLFF. The DNA for the CDR3 is TGTGCCAGCAGTTTCTTTGGGGGGGATGAAAAACTGTTTTTT. The chain is built from TRBV28 and TRBJ1-4; TRBD1 is a possible D gene (5 bases). V was clipped by 3 bases and J by 6 bases, with 11 bases between them. The V gene's germline CDR1 is MDHEN and CDR2 SYDVKM. This CDR3 has 14 amino acids.

This clonotype appeared many times. The chain has TRBV7-9 and TRBJ2-7, with 9 bases aligning to TRBD1. J was trimmed by 5 bases and V by 2 bases; bases with no gene match: 1. The germline gives CDR1 SEHNR, CDR2 FQNEAQ (reference sequence). This CDR3 comprises 13 residues. CDR3 in DNA: TGTGCCAGCAGCTTATGGGACAGGGACGAGCAGTACTTC. Amino acids: CASSLWDRDEQYF.